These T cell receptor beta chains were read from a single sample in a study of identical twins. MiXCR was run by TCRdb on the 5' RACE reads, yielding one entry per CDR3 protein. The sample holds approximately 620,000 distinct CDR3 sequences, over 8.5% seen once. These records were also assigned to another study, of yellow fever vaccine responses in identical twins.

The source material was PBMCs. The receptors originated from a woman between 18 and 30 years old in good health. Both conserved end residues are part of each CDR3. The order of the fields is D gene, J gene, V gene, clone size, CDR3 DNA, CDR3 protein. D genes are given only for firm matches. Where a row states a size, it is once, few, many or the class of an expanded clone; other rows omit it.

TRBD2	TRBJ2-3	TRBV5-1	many	TGCGCCAGCAGCCAGATAGCGGGGGGGAGCACAGATACGCAGTATTTT	CASSQIAGGSTDTQYF
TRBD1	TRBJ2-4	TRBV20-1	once	TGCAGTGCTAGAGCAGGAGCAGGGGGCGGAGTGATTCAGTACTTC	CSARAGAGGGVIQYF
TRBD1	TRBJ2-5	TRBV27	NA	TGTGCCAGCAGTCTTTGGACAGGGCCACAAGAGACCCAGTACTTC	CASSLWTGPQETQYF
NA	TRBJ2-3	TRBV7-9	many	TGTGCCAGCAGCCCTCGGACAGCCACCATTAGCACAGATACGCAGTATTTT	CASSPRTATISTDTQYF
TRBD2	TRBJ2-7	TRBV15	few	TGTGCCACGTTGGTAGCGGGAGCCCCGGACTACGAGCAGTACTTC	CATLVAGAPDYEQYF
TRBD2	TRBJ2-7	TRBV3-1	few	TGTGCCAGCAGCCAATTTTTGCGGGAGGTACACTACGAGCAGTACTTC	CASSQFLREVHYEQYF
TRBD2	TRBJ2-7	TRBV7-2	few	TGTGCCAGCAGCCGGACTAGCGGCGACGAGCAGTACTTC	CASSRTSGDEQYF
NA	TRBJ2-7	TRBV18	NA	TGTGCCAGCTCACCACCGGATGCGCCGTATCTCTACGAGCAGTACTTC	CASSPPDAPYLYEQYF
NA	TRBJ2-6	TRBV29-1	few	TGCAGCGTTGATAGAGTAGCTGGGCCTGGGGCCAACGTCCTGACTTTC	CSVDRVAGPGANVLTF
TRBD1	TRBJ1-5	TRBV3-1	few	TGTGCCAGCAGCCAAAGGGGGCAGAGCAATCAGCCCCAGCATTTT	CASSQRGQSNQPQHF
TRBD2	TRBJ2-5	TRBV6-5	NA	TGTGCCAGCAGTTACGGGACTACCAAAGAGACCCAGTACTTC	CASSYGTTKETQYF
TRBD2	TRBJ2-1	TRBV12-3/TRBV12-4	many	TGTGCCAGCTCCCCCGGAGGCGGGAGGACTGAGCAGTTCTTC	CASSPGGGRTEQFF
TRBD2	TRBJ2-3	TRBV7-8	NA	TGTGCCAGCAGCTCCCACTCTAGCGGGGGGAACACAGATACGCAGTATTTT	CASSSHSSGGNTDTQYF
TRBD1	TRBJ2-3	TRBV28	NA	TGTGCCAGCAGCCCAGGGGGCTATATAGCAGATACGCAGTATTTT	CASSPGGYIADTQYF
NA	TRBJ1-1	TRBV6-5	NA	TGTGCCAGCAGTTACTCTGAGGGTCGGTCGGGAGCTTTCTTT	CASSYSEGRSGAFF
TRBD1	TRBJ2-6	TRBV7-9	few	TGTGCCAGCACAGGGGGACGGACCTCTGGGGCCAACGTCCTGACTTTC	CASTGGRTSGANVLTF
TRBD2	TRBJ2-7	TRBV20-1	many	TGCAGTGCTAGAGAGGGTAGCGGGAGCTCCTACGAGCAGTACTTC	CSAREGSGSSYEQYF
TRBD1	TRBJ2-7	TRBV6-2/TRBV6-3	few	TGTGCCAGCAACATGGTCCCGGGACAGGGTGACTACGAGCAGTACTTC	CASNMVPGQGDYEQYF
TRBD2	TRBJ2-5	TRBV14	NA	TGTGCCAGCAGCCAAGTAGCGGGCCAAGAGACCCAGTACTTC	CASSQVAGQETQYF
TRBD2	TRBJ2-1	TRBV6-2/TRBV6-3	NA	TGTGCCAGCAGTAACCCGACTAGCGGGAGGTGGTATGAGCAGTTCTTC	CASSNPTSGRWYEQFF
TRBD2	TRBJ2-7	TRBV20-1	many	TGCAGTGCTAGATATCCGGGACTATACCCAGACTACGAGCAGTACTTC	CSARYPGLYPDYEQYF
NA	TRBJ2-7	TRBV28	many	TGTGCCAGCAGCCCTATGGGCGGTCGCAGCTCCTACGAGCAGTACTTC	CASSPMGGRSSYEQYF
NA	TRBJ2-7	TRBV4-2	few	TGTGCCAGCAGCCAAGGGGCTGAGGGCCGGGACGAGCAGTACTTC	CASSQGAEGRDEQYF
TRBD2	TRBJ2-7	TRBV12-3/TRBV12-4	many	TGTGCCAGCAGTCCGCCGACTAGCCAGAACGAGCAGTACTTC	CASSPPTSQNEQYF
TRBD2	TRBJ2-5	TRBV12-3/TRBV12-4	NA	TGTGCCAGCACCTCCGGGGGACTAGCTAAAGAGACCCAGTACTTC	CASTSGGLAKETQYF
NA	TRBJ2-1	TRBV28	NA	TGTGCCAGCAGTTTACTCGGACTCGCTAGGGGTGAGCAGTTCTTC	CASSLLGLARGEQFF
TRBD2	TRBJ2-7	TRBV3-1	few	TGTGCCAGCAGCCCCCGGGCTAGCGGGGGGTACGAGCAGTACTTC	CASSPRASGGYEQYF
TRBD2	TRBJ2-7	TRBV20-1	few	TGCAGTGCTACGCTAGCGGGAGTAACCTACGAGCAGTACTTC	CSATLAGVTYEQYF